The source of this TCR beta chain is a study of blood T cells in healthy people across ages. The study's findings and limits: Expanded clonotype shifts may have been confounded, as the donors had an unknown CMV status. Unsorted PBMCs ruled out conclusive naive versus antigen-experienced comparison. Long-lived and aged donors differed, with more naive CD4+ cells and higher diversity in the long-lived.

Trimming stripped 5 bases from V and 5 bases from J, with 13 bases between. Germline-derived CDR1 and CDR2 are SGHRS and YFSETQ. This CDR3 region has 13 residues. This clonotype was recorded a few times. The antigen is undetermined. Primed by a sample-barcoded 5' primer and a J-beta primer mix, a second PCR proceeded for about 6 to 11 cycles. TCRdb analysed the 5' RACE reads with MiXCR anew, one entry per CDR3 protein. The sample contains 1.5 million to 2 million distinct CDR3 sequences, approximately 30% of which appear only once. Every sample yielded at least 7 million isolated PBMCs. This TCR came from a woman in her twenties or thirties in good health. V gene TRBV5-1 combines with J gene TRBJ1-1; weak D call: TRBD1 (6 bases). Sample: blood. The DNA for the CDR3 is TGCGCCAGCAGGTCTGACAGGATTACTGAAGCTTTCTTT. Translation gives CASRSDRITEAFF.